The 10 T cell receptor beta chains below all came from one sample that was sequenced in a study of technical replicates of blood from several donors (dated by TCRdb to 2017 to 2019). Library construction relied on the immunoSEQ multiplex PCR assay. TCRdb carries this immuneACCESS record with in-frame sequences only. Its versions omit some clonotypes, under half of them owing to an unresolved V gene in the studies checked, with the rest unexplained. The sample table shows about 69,000 clones, and over 80% are seen once. The top ten hold 4.6% of the sample. Material for sequencing was PBMCs. The origin of the receptors is a human donor in good health. Some clones in this sample may be carry-over from other donors' samples.

V gene TRBV19 combines with J gene TRBJ1-1; D gene ambiguous. CDR3 length: 13 amino acids. Trimming cost V 3 bases and J 4 bases, with 9 bases left between them. Per the germline V gene, CDR1 is LNHDA and CDR2 is SQIVND (reference sequence). DNA of the CDR3: TGTGCCAGTAGTATCGGAGTAGGCACTGAAGCTTTCTTT. Its protein product is CASSIGVGTEAFF.

The chain carries TRBV10-3 and TRBJ2-2; the match to TRBD1 covers 10 bases. Trimming cost V 11 bases and J 4 bases; bases outside gene matches: 4. Germline CDR1 ENHRY, CDR2 SYGVKD. The CDR3 is 13 amino acids. In nucleotides, the CDR3 is TGTGCCCTTGGGACAGGGGCCACCGGGGAGCTGTTTTTT. The encoded protein is CALGTGATGELFF.

This clone appeared once. V gene TRBV7-6 combines with J gene TRBJ1-3; a possible D gene is TRBD1 (5 bases). Germline values: CDR1 SGHVS, CDR2 FNYEAQ. The CDR3 loop spans 19 amino acids. V was shortened by 0 bases and J by 0 bases, with 18 bases between the two germline ends. CDR3 sequence: CASSLASGRASRSGNTIYF. The CDR3 bases are TGTGCCAGCAGCTTAGCGTCGGGCAGGGCCTCCCGCTCTGGAAACACCATATATTTT.

The chain combines TRBV15 with TRBJ1-2, with 7 positions matching TRBD1. The CDR3 length is 14 residues. J lost 0 bases, V lost 3 bases, and 1 base had no gene match. Germline values: CDR1 LNHNV, CDR2 YYDKDF (reference sequence). The CDR3 DNA follows: TGTGCCACCAGCAGCGGGACAGCTAACTATGGCTACACCTTC. Its translation is CATSSGTANYGYTF. Full variable domain (missing parts from reference TRBV15 and TRBJ1-2): DAMVIQNPRYQVTQFGKPVTLSCSQTLNHNVMYWYQQKSSQAPKLLFHYYDKDFNNEADTPDNFQSRRPNTSFCFLDIRSPGLGDTAMYLCATSSGTANYGYTFGSGTRLTVV.

The chain uses TRBV14 and TRBJ2-2; D perhaps matches TRBD2 (6 bases). Trimming left V 2 bases short and J 5 bases short, with 9 bases between. This CDR3 region has 14 residues. Germline V gene sequence: CDR1 SGHDN, CDR2 FVKESK. This CDR3 is CASSQYGGTGELFF. The CDR3 DNA is TGTGCCAGCAGCCAATACGGGGGTACCGGGGAGCTGTTTTTT.

This clone was recorded only once. The chain employs TRBV10-3 and TRBJ2-1, with D tentatively TRBD1 (6 bases). The CDR3 is made up of 13 amino acids. Per germline, CDR1 ENHRY and CDR2 SYGVKD. Trimming shortened V by 4 bases and J by 10 bases, and 14 bases separated the two germline ends. The CDR3 sequence is CAISGNRDNEQFF. DNA for the CDR3: TGTGCCATCAGTGGAAACAGGGATAACGAGCAGTTCTTC.

V gene TRBV7-2 combines with J gene TRBJ2-3, with 7 bases identical to TRBD2. CDR3 length: 16 residues. The V and J ends lost 3 bases and 3 bases, in that order; junction bases with no gene match: 9. CDR1 and CDR2 (germline): SGHTA, FQGNSA. In DNA form, the CDR3 reads TGTGCCAGCAGCTTCCGGCCACAGCGGGAAACAGATACGCAGTATTTT. The encoded protein is CASSFRPQRETDTQYF.

In this sample, this clone turned up once. The rearrangement joins TRBV5-8 to TRBJ2-3, with 10 positions matching TRBD2. The germline V gene has CDR1 SGHTS and CDR2 YDEGEE. J lost 4 bases, V lost 0 bases, and 5 bases had no gene match. The CDR3 has 16 amino acids. CDR3 amino acids: CASSLGLAGDADTQYF. Written as DNA, the CDR3 is TGTGCCAGCAGCTTGGGGCTAGCGGGGGACGCAGATACGCAGTATTTT.

The chain has TRBV12-5 and TRBJ2-3; 7 bases align to TRBD2. From germline, CDR1 is LGHNT and CDR2 FRNRAP. The CDR3 loop spans 15 amino acids. V lost 6 bases and J lost 3; bases outside the gene matches: 9. CDR3 DNA: TGTGCTAGTGGCCTCGAGGCCGGGAGGACAGATACGCAGTATTTT. It is translated as CASGLEAGRTDTQYF.

V gene TRBV7-9 combines with J gene TRBJ1-2; D perhaps matches TRBD1 (5 bases). CDR1 is SEHNR, CDR2 FQNEAQ, per germline (reference sequence). The CDR3 totals 12 residues. The ends were cut back, 10 bases at V and 7 bases at J, with 16 bases in the middle. The CDR3 region is CATRWQGGGYTF. Here the CDR3 DNA reads TGTGCCACCCGGTGGCAGGGCGGTGGCTACACCTTC.